The next 27 T cell receptor beta chains were all read from a single sample in a study of CXCR3-negative and CXCR3-positive naive CD8 T cells. Study-wide results and caveats: A higher hydrophobicity marked the TRB CDR3s of CXCR3-positive naive cells versus CXCR3-negative naive cells.

TRB cDNA was prepared as libraries by UMI-labeled 5' RACE. For each CDR3 protein, TCRdb gives one entry from its re-call of the 5' RACE reads, without DNA. The table lists more than 70,000 distinct CDR3 sequences. What these receptors recognize is not known. The sequenced sample was naive CXCR3+ CD8+ T cells from blood. Subset reported: CD45RO-CCR7+CD27+CD95- naive CD8+ T cells expressing CXCR3 (TNR3+). Receptors were obtained from a human donor in good health. Some clones in this sample may be carry-over from other donors' samples.

The V call is TRBV28, the J call TRBJ2-5; the D call from TCRdb, TRBD1, cannot be confirmed without DNA. Germline values: CDR1 MDHEN, CDR2 SYDVKM. This CDR3 has 17 residues. The chain's CDR3 is CASSDPLPGPAGETQYF.

The CDR3 spells CASSQVGVYEQYF. V and J are TRBV4-1 and TRBJ2-7. The germline V gene has CDR1 MGHRA and CDR2 YSYEKL. The CDR3 totals 13 residues.

This rearrangement joins TRBV10-1 to TRBJ1-1. The CDR3 extends over 14 amino acids. Germline assignment: CDR1 WNHNN and CDR2 SYGVQD (reference sequence). The CDR3 sequence: CARMTAGINTEAFF.

J is TRBJ2-3 and V is TRBV7-9. The germline V gene encodes CDR1 SEHNR and CDR2 FQNEAQ (reference sequence). This CDR3 has 14 amino acids. The chain's CDR3 is CASSLALGTDTQYF.

The rearrangement joins TRBV28 to TRBJ2-4; absent DNA, TCRdb's TRBD2 call cannot be checked. Germline V gene data show CDR1 as MDHEN and CDR2 as SYDVKM. The CDR3 covers 17 residues. The CDR3 is CASSFSDVSRRGNIQYF. The full variable domain, with the rest looked up from reference TRBV28 and TRBJ2-4, is DVKVTQSSRYLVKRTGEKVFLECVQDMDHENMFWYRQDPGLGLRLIYFSYDVKMKEKGDIPEGYSVSREKKERFSLILESASTNQTSMYLCASSFSDVSRRGNIQYFGAGTRLSVL.

The V and J genes are TRBV4-1 and TRBJ2-7. The germline V gene has CDR1 MGHRA and CDR2 YSYEKL. The CDR3 has 14 amino acids. The CDR3: CASSRVGGLYEQYF.

CDR3 in amino acids: CSARAKRGEETQYF. V and J are TRBV20-1 and TRBJ2-5; TCRdb's assignment of TRBD2 cannot be checked, as there is no DNA. Germline loops: CDR1 DFQATT, CDR2 SNEGSKA (reference sequence). CDR3 length equals 14 residues.

The rearrangement joins TRBV28 to TRBJ2-5; TCRdb calls TRBD2, which cannot be checked without DNA. The CDR3 runs 16 residues. CDR1 is MDHEN and CDR2 is SYDVKM in the germline V gene. CDR3 sequence: CASSFRAGGLQETQYF.

The chain recombines TRBV20-1 with TRBJ2-1; TCRdb lists TRBD1, though no DNA is available to test this call. The CDR3 length is 13 residues. The germline V gene has CDR1 DFQATT and CDR2 SNEGSKA (reference sequence). The CDR3 spells CSASGTGYNEQFF.

This chain uses TRBV29-1 with TRBJ2-5. In germline, CDR1 is SQVTM, CDR2 ANQGSEA. The CDR3 has 13 amino acids. CDR3 in amino acids: CSVAFGIEETQYF.

The chain has TRBV12-5 and TRBJ2-7; lacking DNA, the TRBD2 call made by TCRdb goes unchecked. The CDR3 sequence is 12 residues long. CDR1 is LGHNT and CDR2 is FRNRAP in the germline V gene. The CDR3 loop reads CASGLGPREQYF.

The genes are TRBV25-1 and TRBJ1-2; TCRdb picks TRBD1, but there is no DNA to check that call. CDR1 is MGHDK, CDR2 SYGVNS, per germline. The CDR3 runs 13 residues. Here the CDR3 reads CASSEWGTEGYTF.

The V and J genes are TRBV24-1 and TRBJ2-5; as DNA is missing, the TRBD1 call by TCRdb cannot be tested. Germline CDR1 and CDR2: KGHDR and SFDVKD. The CDR3 is made up of 13 amino acids. The CDR3: CATSGQVQETQYF.

Here the CDR3 reads CAISDTGTPSYEQYF. This chain connects TRBV10-3 to TRBJ2-7; TCRdb returns TRBD1, unconfirmable since there is no DNA. The V gene's germline CDR1 is ENHRY and CDR2 SYGVKD. This CDR3 region has 15 residues.

V is TRBV29-1 and J is TRBJ2-5. The CDR3 loop spans 13 amino acids. Germline lookup yields CDR1 SQVTM and CDR2 ANQGSEA. This CDR3 is CSVETFDGETQYF.

The gene calls are TRBV5-5 and TRBJ2-7; TCRdb's assignment of TRBD2 cannot be checked, as there is no DNA. The CDR3 length is 16 residues. CDR1 is SGHKS, CDR2 YYEKEE, per germline (reference sequence). Here the CDR3 reads CASSLGYGEGNSEQYF.

V and J are TRBV29-1 and TRBJ2-7; TCRdb outputs TRBD1, but without DNA this stays unchecked. This CDR3 is 11 amino acids long. Germline V gene data show CDR1 as SQVTM and CDR2 as ANQGSEA. The CDR3 loop reads CSVSGGVEQYF.

The chain's CDR3 is CASSSEWGETQYF. The chain carries TRBV6-2 or TRBV6-3 and TRBJ2-5. The CDR3 loop spans 13 amino acids. CDR1 is MNHEY, CDR2 SVGEGT, per germline.

The chain joins TRBV7-6 to TRBJ2-5. Germline V gene lookup returns CDR1 SGHVS and CDR2 FNYEAQ. The CDR3 contains 15 residues. The CDR3 is CASSLAPAGQETQYF.

CDR3 protein: CASSLVVSYEQYF. The chain employs TRBV28 and TRBJ2-7. The length of the CDR3 is 13 residues. Germline V gene lookup returns CDR1 MDHEN and CDR2 SYDVKM.

The chain uses TRBV25-1 and TRBJ2-5; TCRdb's D call, TRBD1, is unchecked because there is no DNA. This CDR3 comprises 14 residues. In germline, CDR1 is MGHDK, CDR2 SYGVNS. The CDR3: CASSRQGYQETQYF.

CDR3 sequence reads: CASSLSDSGYTDTQYF. The rearrangement uses TRBV27 and TRBJ2-3; the D gene TCRdb calls, TRBD2, cannot be checked with no DNA. CDR3 length equals 16 residues. Germline-derived CDR1 and CDR2 are MNHEY and SMNVEV (reference sequence).

This chain uses TRBV12-3 or TRBV12-4 with TRBJ2-3; TCRdb designates TRBD2, a call that cannot be tested without DNA. CDR3 length: 16 residues. The CDR3 spells CASSLGLAGVGDTQYF.

The chain uses TRBV4-3 and TRBJ1-6. In germline, CDR1 is LGHNA, CDR2 YSLEER. This CDR3 contains 13 residues. The CDR3 loop reads CASSQDLNSPLHF.

The rearrangement joins TRBV6-5 to TRBJ2-3. The germline V gene encodes CDR1 MNHEY and CDR2 SVGAGI. CDR3 length: 15 amino acids. The CDR3 here is CASRLLALSTDTQYF.

The rearrangement uses TRBV7-9 and TRBJ2-7; TCRdb's D gene call, TRBD1, goes unchecked for lack of DNA. The CDR3 covers 13 residues. Germline CDR1 and CDR2: SEHNR and FQNEAQ (reference sequence). This CDR3 reads CASSPQDGYEQYF.

The chain is built from TRBV14 and TRBJ1-5. Per the germline V gene, CDR1 is SGHDN and CDR2 is FVKESK. The CDR3 has 13 residues. CDR3 residues: CASSQVEGQPQHF.